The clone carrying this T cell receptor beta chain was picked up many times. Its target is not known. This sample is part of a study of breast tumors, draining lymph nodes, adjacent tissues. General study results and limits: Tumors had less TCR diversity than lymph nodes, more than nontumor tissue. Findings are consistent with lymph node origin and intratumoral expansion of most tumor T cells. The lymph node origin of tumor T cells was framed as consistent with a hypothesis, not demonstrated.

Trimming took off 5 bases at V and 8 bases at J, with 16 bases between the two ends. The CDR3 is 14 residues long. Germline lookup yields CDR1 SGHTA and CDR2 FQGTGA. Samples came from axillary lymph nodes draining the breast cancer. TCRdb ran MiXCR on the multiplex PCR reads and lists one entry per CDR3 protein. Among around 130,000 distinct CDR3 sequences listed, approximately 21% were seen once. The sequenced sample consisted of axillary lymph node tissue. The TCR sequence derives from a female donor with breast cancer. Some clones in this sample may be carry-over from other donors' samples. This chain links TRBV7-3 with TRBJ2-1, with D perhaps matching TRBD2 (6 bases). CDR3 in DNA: TGTGCCAGCAGCCCCTCCCCGGGGGTCTATGAGCAGTTCTTC. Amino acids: CASSPSPGVYEQFF.